Presented here are 3 T cell receptor beta chains from one specimen sequenced in a study of blood T cell repertoires in COVID-19 (dated by TCRdb to about 2020). Preparation of the library involved the immunoSEQ multiplex PCR assay. TCRdb holds this immuneACCESS table with in-frame rearrangements only. Some clones are missing; in checked studies, unresolved V genes explain under half, and the rest has no known cause. This sample comprises approximately 140,000 clones, 88% of them detected only once. More than 1.5% of the sample comes from the top ten. Sequencing was done on a sample of peripheral blood. The receptors stem from a woman between 55 and 75 years old with acute or convalescent COVID-19.

The J gene is TRBJ1-1, the V gene TRBV28; 9 bases are shared with TRBD1. Germline-derived CDR1 and CDR2 are MDHEN and SYDVKM. This CDR3 is built from 15 residues. The ends lost 5 bases at V and 2 bases at J; junction bases unmatched: 6. The DNA of the CDR3 is TGTGCCAGCAGTACAGGGGGCCATGGAAACACTGAAGCTTTCTTT. Protein product: CASSTGGHGNTEAFF.

This clone appeared a single time. The chain uses TRBV6-2 or TRBV6-3 and TRBJ2-3; D possibly corresponds to TRBD1 (6 bases). The V gene's germline CDR1 is MNHEY and CDR2 SVGEGT. The CDR3 has 16 amino acids. Deletions cut 5 bases from V and 0 bases from J, with 15 bases between. The CDR3 protein is CASSPGALTSTDTQYF. The CDR3 coding sequence is TGTGCCAGCAGTCCAGGGGCCCTGACGAGCACAGATACGCAGTATTTT.

The chain carries TRBV6-5 and TRBJ2-6, with a weak D call TRBD1 (5 bases). The ends were cut back, 2 bases at V and 0 bases at J, with 8 bases in the middle. CDR1 MNHEY and CDR2 SVGAGI come from the germline V gene. The CDR3 is 16 amino acids. The CDR3 protein is CASSYTGLSGANVLTF. The DNA of the CDR3 is TGTGCCAGCAGTTACACAGGCCTCTCTGGGGCCAACGTCCTGACTTTC.